One and the same sample provided the 2 T cell receptor beta chains below, sequenced in a study of shared clonotypes between healthy human individuals. Profiling relied on immunoSEQ multiplex PCR, and the TCRdb table lists in-frame clones only, not all of them. This table holds 2 million to 2.5 million clones, 92% found once. The specimen sequenced was naive CD4+ T cells from PBMCs. Sample subset: CD45RA+ positively selected. The receptor source for this set is a man between 18 and 35 years old in good health. Some clones in this sample may be carry-over from other donors' samples.

The V call is TRBV15, the J call TRBJ2-3; 7 bases match TRBD1. The V and J ends lost 4 bases and 4 bases, in that order; junction bases with no gene match: 17. The germline gives CDR1 LNHNV, CDR2 YYDKDF (reference sequence). The CDR3 extends over 18 amino acids. The CDR3, as DNA: TGTGCCACCAGCACCCCAATCCACAGGGGTGGGGTCGCAGATACGCAGTATTTT. This gives the protein CATSTPIHRGGVADTQYF.

The chain carries TRBV27 and TRBJ2-3; D is possibly TRBD2 (5 bases). Germline CDR1 and CDR2: MNHEY and SMNVEV (reference sequence). V lost 4 bases, J lost 5 bases, and 10 bases lay in between. The CDR3 runs 13 residues. CDR3 coding DNA: TGTGCCAGCAGTTACCGGAGGTTAGATACGCAGTATTTT. Translated: CASSYRRLDTQYF.